Below, 13 T cell receptor beta chains from the same sample are listed, as sequenced in a study of cytomegalovirus exposure and HLA in healthy donors. Primers: 60 Vbeta forward and 13 Jbeta reverse. Some clones are missing from TCRdb's copy, which holds only in-frame ones; the method was immunoSEQ multiplex PCR. This sample has about 160,000 clones, with 70% to 80% found just once. The sequenced sample consisted of PBMCs. These receptors were taken from a woman in her thirties or forties in good health and CMV-seronegative.

In this sample, this clone turned up once. This chain connects TRBV10-3 to TRBJ1-2; a possible D gene is TRBD1 (5 bases). The germline gives CDR1 ENHRY, CDR2 SYGVKD. The germline V and J ends were trimmed by 5 bases and 6 bases, with 7 bases remaining between them. CDR3 size: 11 residues. CDR3 region: CAISQGDGYTF. CDR3 sequence (DNA): TGTGCCATCAGTCAAGGGGATGGCTACACCTTC.

The chain carries TRBV6-1 and TRBJ2-1, with TRBD1 matching over 9 bases. CDR1 and CDR2 (germline): MNHNS, SASEGT. Unmatched junction bases numbered 0, after V lost 6 bases and J lost 12 bases. The CDR3 totals 10 residues. The DNA for the CDR3 is TGTGCCAGCAGGGACAGGGGGCAGTTCTTC. It yields the protein CASRDRGQFF.

CDR3 loop: CSVWSPDIDYNEQFF. CDR3 DNA sequence: TGCAGCGTTTGGTCCCCGGACATAGACTACAATGAGCAGTTCTTC. The V and J genes are TRBV29-1 and TRBJ2-1; D perhaps matches TRBD1 (5 bases). Germline values: CDR1 SQVTM, CDR2 ANQGSEA. CDR3 size: 15 residues. Trimming cost V 5 bases and J 3 bases, with 17 bases left between them.

The chain links TRBV5-1 to TRBJ2-3; TRBD1 matches 9 bases. J lost 1 base, V lost 7 bases, and 7 bases had no gene match. This CDR3 spans 15 amino acids. Germline CDR1 SGHRS, CDR2 YFSETQ. The CDR3 spells CASELGQGGTDTQYF. The DNA for the CDR3 is TGCGCCAGCGAACTGGGACAGGGAGGCACAGATACGCAGTATTTT.

The J gene is TRBJ1-1, the V gene TRBV25-1, with 10 bases lining up with TRBD1. CDR3 length: 17 amino acids. Germline V CDR1 and CDR2: MGHDK, SYGVNS. V lost 4 bases, J lost 3 bases, and 11 bases stayed unmatched. The CDR3 bases are TGTGCCAGCAGTGCGAGCCCGGGACAGGGGTCGGACACTGAAGCTTTCTTT. Its translation: CASSASPGQGSDTEAFF.

The chain recombines TRBV11-3 with TRBJ2-5; TRBD2 aligns across 8 bases. This CDR3 contains 15 residues. The trim removed 0 bases at V and 4 bases at J, leaving 4 bases unmatched. Germline CDR1 is SGHNT and CDR2 is YENEEA. The CDR3 spells CASSLDGRAGETQYF. In nucleotides, the CDR3 is TGTGCCAGCAGCTTAGACGGGAGGGCCGGAGAGACCCAGTACTTC.

The rearrangement links TRBV2 to TRBJ2-5, with TRBD2 as a possible D gene (6 bases). The V end lost 8 bases, the J end lost 4 bases, and 14 bases lay between the germline ends. Germline loops: CDR1 SNHLY, CDR2 FYNNEI. CDR3 length equals 13 residues. For the CDR3, the DNA is TGTGCCAGCGGCGGAGGGGAAGGAGAGACCCAGTACTTC. Its protein product is CASGGGEGETQYF.

This clone has more than one count but fewer than ten. The V call is TRBV7-2, the J call TRBJ1-5; 7 bases align to TRBD1. CDR3 size: 14 residues. In germline, CDR1 is SGHTA, CDR2 FQGNSA. The V and J ends lost 2 bases and 6 bases, in that order; junction bases with no gene match: 4. The CDR3, as DNA: TGTGCCAGCAGCTTAAGACAGGGTAGTCAGCCCCAGCATTTT. Translating it yields CASSLRQGSQPQHF.

CDR3 in amino acids: CASSYRDGGEQFF. The CDR3 DNA follows: TGTGCCAGCAGCTATCGGGATGGTGGTGAGCAGTTCTTC. V is TRBV11-2 and J is TRBJ2-1; perhaps TRBD2 as D (5 bases). The ends were cut back, 4 bases at V and 9 bases at J, with 13 bases in the middle. Per the germline V gene, CDR1 is SGHAT and CDR2 is FQNNGV. This CDR3 comprises 13 residues.

The chain combines TRBV27 with TRBJ2-5, with D unclear. Germline-derived CDR1 and CDR2 are MNHEY and SMNVEV (reference sequence). There are 15 residues in the CDR3. With 2 bases removed from V and 4 bases from J, the gap between germline ends came to 14 bases. CDR3: CASSLSYALGETQYF. The CDR3 DNA reads as TGTGCCAGCAGTTTAAGTTATGCGCTAGGAGAGACCCAGTACTTC.

This clone was picked up one time. The rearrangement joins TRBV19 to TRBJ2-2, with 11 nucleotides matching TRBD2. Trimming cost V 5 bases and J 6 bases; bases outside gene matches: 5. There are 15 residues in the CDR3. Germline assignment: CDR1 LNHDA and CDR2 SQIVND (reference sequence). CDR3 in DNA: TGTGCCAGTAGTTTTAGCGGGAGGGGGGCCGGGGAGCTGTTTTTT. Protein sequence: CASSFSGRGAGELFF. The full variable domain, completed using reference TRBV19 and TRBJ2-2, is DGGITQSPKYLFRKEGQNVTLSCEQNLNHDAMYWYRQDPGQGLRLIYYSQIVNDFQKGDIAEGYSVSREKKESFPLTVTSAQKNPTAFYLCASSFSGRGAGELFFGEGSRLTVL.

This clone turned up a few times. The chain recombines TRBV5-1 with TRBJ2-5; D is uncertain. The germline V gene has CDR1 SGHRS and CDR2 YFSETQ. There are 15 residues in the CDR3. Trimming stripped 4 bases from V and 2 bases from J, with 15 bases between. DNA of the CDR3: TGCGCCAGCAGCCCCCTCGCCGAAGCACAAGAGACCCAGTACTTC. Amino acids: CASSPLAEAQETQYF.

The genes are TRBV30 and TRBJ2-7, with 11 positions matching TRBD2. J was trimmed by 5 bases and V by 3 bases; bases with no gene match: 0. CDR1 is GTSNPN and CDR2 is SVGIG in the germline V gene (reference sequence). The CDR3 sequence is 12 residues long. Here the CDR3 DNA reads TGTGCCTGGAGACTAGCGGGAGACGAGCAGTACTTC. It yields the protein CAWRLAGDEQYF. Full variable domain (rest looked up from reference TRBV30 and TRBJ2-7): SQTIHQWPATLVQPVGSPLSLECTVEGTSNPNLYWYRQAAGRGLQLLFYSVGIGQISSEVPQNLSASRPQDRQFILSSKKLLLSDSGFYLCAWRLAGDEQYFGPGTRLTVT.